These T cell receptor beta chains were read from a single sample in a study of T cell repertoires in cytomegalovirus infection. Using its own MiXCR run on the reads, TCRdb lists one record per CDR3 protein. The sample includes roughly 280,000 distinct CDR3 sequences, less than 9.5% of them seen just once. The sample comprised PBMCs. Receptors were obtained from a human donor in good health (CMV status not recorded). Some clones in this sample may be carry-over from other donors' samples. CDR3s include the opening cysteine and the closing phenylalanine or tryptophan. The order of the fields is clone size, V gene, D gene, J gene, CDR3 DNA, CDR3 protein. A D gene is named only where the DNA matches it firmly. The listing skips clone size in some rows; elsewhere it reads once, few, many or a size class.

few	TRBV30	TRBD1	TRBJ1-6	TGTGCCTGGAGTGCCTGGGACAGGGGGATTTCACCCCTCCACTTT	CAWSAWDRGISPLHF
few	TRBV20-1	-	TRBJ1-2	TGCAGTGCTAGAGATTCCCCCTATGGCTACACCTTC	CSARDSPYGYTF
many	TRBV5-1	TRBD1	TRBJ1-5	TGCGCCAGCAGCCCGGGACAGGGTCAGCCCCAGCATTTT	CASSPGQGQPQHF
-	TRBV12-5	TRBD2	TRBJ2-1	TGTGCTAGTGGTTTGTACCCAGGGACTAGCGGGGGAGCACCGGCAACTTACAATGAGCAGTTCTTC	CASGLYPGTSGGAPATYNEQFF
many	TRBV6-6	TRBD1	TRBJ1-3	TGTGCCAGCAGTTTCGGGACAGGGGTAGTAGGAAACACCATATATTTT	CASSFGTGVVGNTIYF
many	TRBV7-8	-	TRBJ2-3	TGTGCCAGCAGCTTTGGTATTGCGCAGTATTTT	CASSFGIAQYF
many	TRBV28	-	TRBJ1-1	TGTGCCAGCATCTATGGCCCGAACACTGAAGCTTTCTTT	CASIYGPNTEAFF
many	TRBV7-9	-	TRBJ2-3	TGTGCCAGCAGCTTAGGAGGGGGGGTACCGGATACGCAGTATTTT	CASSLGGGVPDTQYF
many	TRBV20-1	TRBD2	TRBJ2-5	TGCAGTGCCACGGGACTAGCGGAAGAGACCCAGTACTTC	CSATGLAEETQYF
many	TRBV7-2	-	TRBJ2-7	TGTGCCAGCAGCTTAAACGCACCCCGAGGCTACGAGCAGTACTTC	CASSLNAPRGYEQYF
many	TRBV7-2	TRBD1	TRBJ1-5	TGTGCCAGCAGCTTAGGCAGGGGGACGAATCAGCCCCAGCATTTT	CASSLGRGTNQPQHF
many	TRBV27	-	TRBJ2-2	TGTGCCAGCAGTTCCACCCAAGGGAGCGGGGAGCTGTTTTTT	CASSSTQGSGELFF
-	TRBV2	-	TRBJ2-7	TGTGCCAGCAGTACGCAGGAGGACGAGCAGTACTTC	CASSTQEDEQYF
many	TRBV28	TRBD2	TRBJ2-3	TGTGCCAGCAGTTTTATAGGGAGGGAAAGAGATACGCAGTATTTT	CASSFIGRERDTQYF
few	TRBV20-1	TRBD2	TRBJ2-7	TGCAGTGCGCGTTCTAGCGGGGGGTCCTACGAGCAGTACTTC	CSARSSGGSYEQYF
many	TRBV7-2	TRBD1	TRBJ1-1	TGTGCCAGCAGTCTAAAAAAAGGACAGGGGGAAGCTTTCTTT	CASSLKKGQGEAFF
few	TRBV5-1	-	TRBJ2-4	TGCGCCAGCAGCTCCCACCGAGGAAACATTCAGTACTTC	CASSSHRGNIQYF
many	TRBV6-2/TRBV6-3	-	TRBJ1-1	TGTGCCAGCACCGGCAGGAACACTGAAGCTTTCTTT	CASTGRNTEAFF
many	TRBV7-6	-	TRBJ2-2	TGTGCCAGCAGCGTCCTACTAGGAGCCGGGGAGCTGTTTTTT	CASSVLLGAGELFF